This T cell receptor beta chain appears in the sequencing data of a study of blood T cell repertoires in COVID-19. On the study more broadly: Spain, Italy and the United States supplied samples that represented acute and convalescent COVID-19. The cDNA or gDNA used as material had been derived from T cells, B-cell-depleted T cells, or PBMCs.

Per the original data handling: Quantification of nucleated cells was approximated via reference gene primer amplification. The assay was immunoSEQ multiplex PCR, and TCRdb's table has in-frame clones only and misses some. V, J and clone size are taken as reported in that table, and D and trimming were inferred from the DNA itself. Of about 280,000 clones in the sample, approximately 83% were seen once. Between the trimmed V and J ends, which lost 6 bases and 3 bases, there was a span of 15 bases. The CDR3 sequence is 14 residues long. The germline V gene encodes CDR1 SGHAT and CDR2 FQNNGV. Source material: peripheral blood. V is TRBV11-2 and J is TRBJ2-7; D is ambiguous. The receptor was derived from a woman aged 25 to 39 who had recovered from COVID-19. CDR3 sequence (DNA): TGTGCCAGCAGTCCTGTAATACAGAGCTACGAGCAGTACTTC. The encoded protein is CASSPVIQSYEQYF.